This T cell receptor beta chain was profiled in a study of blood T cell repertoires in COVID-19. As for the study in general: PBMCs, B-cell-depleted T cells, or T cells provided the cDNA or gDNA that made up the material.

Sequencing was performed with immunoSEQ multiplex PCR; in TCRdb, only in-frame clones are kept and a portion is missing. The table has about 70,000 clones, over 70% seen once. Input material: peripheral blood. The sequence was obtained from a human donor in a cohort sampled during active COVID-19.

In DNA, the CDR3 is TGTGCCAGCGGGGGGGGCGGTTACAATGAGCAGTTCTTC. Protein sequence: CASGGGGYNEQFF. This chain uses TRBV2 with TRBJ2-1; weak D call: TRBD2 (7 bases). Germline V gives CDR1 SNHLY, CDR2 FYNNEI. The CDR3 spans 13 residues. V gave up 8 bases and J gave up 4 bases, with 12 bases separating them.